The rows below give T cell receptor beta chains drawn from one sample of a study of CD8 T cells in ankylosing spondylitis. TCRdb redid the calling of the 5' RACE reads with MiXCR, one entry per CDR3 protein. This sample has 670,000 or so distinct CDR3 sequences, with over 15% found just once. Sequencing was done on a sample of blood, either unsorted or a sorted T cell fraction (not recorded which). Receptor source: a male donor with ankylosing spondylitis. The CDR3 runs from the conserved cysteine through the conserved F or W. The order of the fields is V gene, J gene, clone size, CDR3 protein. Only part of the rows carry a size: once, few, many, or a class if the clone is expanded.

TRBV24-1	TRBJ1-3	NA	CATNSREVSGNTIYF
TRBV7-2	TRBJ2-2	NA	CASSLGQGIGKLFF
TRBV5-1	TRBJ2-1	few	CASSPAVSHNEQFF
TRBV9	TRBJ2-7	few	CASSVANTPGEQYF
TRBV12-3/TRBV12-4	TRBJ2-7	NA	CASSPSGTGIPYEQYF
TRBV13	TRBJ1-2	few	CASSPRGQLGSGGYTF
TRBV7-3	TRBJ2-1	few	CASSLSPSSYNEQFF
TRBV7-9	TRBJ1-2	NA	CASSLAGSRGGYGYTF
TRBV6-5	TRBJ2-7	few	CASSYLMTAPSYEQYF
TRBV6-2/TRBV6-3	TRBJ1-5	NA	CASVDPGGSGQPQHF
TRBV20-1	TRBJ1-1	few	CSARKGPGGDTEAFF
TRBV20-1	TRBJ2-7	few	CSARGTGTGYSYEQYF
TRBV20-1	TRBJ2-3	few	CSARIPWDERGTQYF
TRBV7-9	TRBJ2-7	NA	CASSYASGGTSYEQYF
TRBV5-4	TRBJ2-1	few	CASSSWTSGEQFF
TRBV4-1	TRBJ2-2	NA	CASSQVREGAGELFF
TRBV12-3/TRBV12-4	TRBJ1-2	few	CASSLGGGNGYTF
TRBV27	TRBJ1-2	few	CASSSGGWGYGYTF
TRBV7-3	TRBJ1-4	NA	CASSRPAGGGDEKLFF
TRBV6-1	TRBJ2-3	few	CASSPRGLESTDTQYF
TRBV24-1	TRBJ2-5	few	CATSARGGQGETQYF
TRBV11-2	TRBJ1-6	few	CASSLDSGVWSPLHF
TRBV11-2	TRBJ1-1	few	CASSLVGRRMNTEAFF
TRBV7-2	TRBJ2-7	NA	CASSLALGLAEQYF
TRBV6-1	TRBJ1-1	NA	CASSERGWNTEAFF
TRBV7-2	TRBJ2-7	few	CASSLPGKGRDYYEQYF
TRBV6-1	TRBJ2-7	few	CASNPVGGPYEQYF
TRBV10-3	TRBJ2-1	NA	CAIGTNEQFF
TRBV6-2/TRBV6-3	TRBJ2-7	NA	CASSSAKDYRYEQYF
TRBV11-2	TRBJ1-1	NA	CASSYSGVDNAEAFF
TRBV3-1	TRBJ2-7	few	CASSQDLDISIYEQYF
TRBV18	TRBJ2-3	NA	CASSPRGLADLGDTQYF
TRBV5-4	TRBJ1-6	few	CASSLDGTGAGRSYNSPLHF
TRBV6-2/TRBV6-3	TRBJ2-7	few	CASRSGTSFSYEQYF
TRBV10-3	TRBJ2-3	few	CAISELMGATDTQYF
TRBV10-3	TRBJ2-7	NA	CAISESWTSREQYF
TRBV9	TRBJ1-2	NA	CASRGQGGGYTF